This is a list of T cell receptor beta chains from one sample in a study of regulatory T cells in long-lasting Graves disease. TCRdb reprocessed the multiplex PCR reads with MiXCR, giving one entry per CDR3 protein. Here the sample spans over 350,000 distinct CDR3 sequences, 20% being singletons. The sequenced sample was peripheral blood mononuclear cells (PBMCs), obtained when the disease was refractory, from a patient treated with antithyroid drugs. Receptor source: a female donor with Graves disease. The CDR3 runs from the conserved cysteine through the conserved F or W.

CDR3 length | J gene | V gene | CDR3 protein
12 | TRBJ2-7 | TRBV29-1 | CSTSGVAYEQYF
13 | TRBJ2-7 | TRBV29-1 | CSVEMGGYYEQYF
13 | TRBJ1-3 | TRBV7-2 | CASSPNNGNTIYF
15 | TRBJ2-7 | TRBV4-3 | CASSQSMGDSYEQYF
14 | TRBJ2-7 | TRBV20-1 | CSASFSGTIDEQYF
13 | TRBJ2-2 | TRBV29-1 | CSVEREGTGELFF
15 | TRBJ2-7 | TRBV7-2 | CASSLEASRTYEQYF
14 | TRBJ2-5 | TRBV19 | CASSSDYPQETQYF
15 | TRBJ1-5 | TRBV7-2 | CASSLFVGSNQPQHF
19 | TRBJ2-5 | TRBV28 | CASSVARAEGITSRETQYF
16 | TRBJ2-2 | TRBV2 | CASSVDRGANTGELFF
12 | TRBJ1-5 | TRBV10-2 | CATQISNQPQHF
14 | TRBJ1-6 | TRBV12-3/TRBV12-4 | CASHRGQNNSPLHF
15 | TRBJ1-2 | TRBV11-2 | CASSLAPDSRYGYTF
18 | TRBJ2-3 | TRBV4-1 | CASSQEGRVAGFADTQYF
12 | TRBJ1-1 | TRBV11-1 | CASSRLGTEAFF
15 | TRBJ2-5 | TRBV7-2 | CASSQISGLQETQYF
15 | TRBJ1-2 | TRBV2 | CASSDWDRGLDGYTF
12 | TRBJ2-7 | TRBV27 | CASSLPGQHKYF
15 | TRBJ1-5 | TRBV6-5 | CASSYSRGSNQPQHF
11 | TRBJ1-1 | TRBV7-9 | CASSLGTQAFF
14 | TRBJ2-7 | TRBV7-2 | CASSRTSGFYEQYF
14 | TRBJ1-2 | TRBV5-1 | CASSRDRAGYGYTF
17 | TRBJ2-7 | TRBV3-1 | CASSLGLAILKSYEQYF
12 | TRBJ1-3 | TRBV7-2 | CASSSQTNTIYF
13 | TRBJ2-7 | TRBV7-2 | CASSLFSSYEQYF
15 | TRBJ2-2 | TRBV5-5 | CASSGTGGDTGELFF
15 | TRBJ1-1 | TRBV12-3/TRBV12-4 | CASSFSGQANTEAFF
14 | TRBJ2-5 | TRBV28 | CASFPGRRSETQYF
14 | TRBJ2-7 | TRBV9 | CASSKTGKGYEQYF
15 | TRBJ2-6 | TRBV2 | CASSEPASGANVLTF
16 | TRBJ1-6 | TRBV6-2/TRBV6-3 | CASSLGGDPLNSPLHF
16 | TRBJ2-7 | TRBV28 | CASSLWGGQGGYEQYF
17 | TRBJ1-2 | TRBV25-1 | CASSEYKPGSSDYGYTF
14 | TRBJ2-7 | TRBV11-3 | CASSLWRATYEQYF
13 | TRBJ1-2 | TRBV4-2 | CASSPDINYGYTF
14 | TRBJ2-5 | TRBV20-1 | CSADRRDGKETQYF
14 | TRBJ2-5 | TRBV29-1 | CSVFGGVLQETQYF
14 | TRBJ1-2 | TRBV10-2 | CASRRTGPNYGYTF
13 | TRBJ2-7 | TRBV12-3/TRBV12-4 | CASSISGSYEQYF
17 | TRBJ2-7 | TRBV6-2/TRBV6-3 | CASSSIPGPTTSYEQYF
13 | TRBJ1-5 | TRBV3-1 | CASSQGPGQPQHF
13 | TRBJ1-1 | TRBV20-1 | CSARGVGNTEAFF
13 | TRBJ2-3 | TRBV7-2 | CASSLEGNLAQYF
14 | TRBJ2-5 | TRBV20-1 | CSASGTGGEETLYF
15 | TRBJ2-2 | TRBV7-2 | CASSRDQDSTGELFF
15 | TRBJ2-7 | TRBV4-3 | CASSQDLGGNYEQYF
14 | TRBJ2-4 | TRBV20-1 | CSALSREGRDIQYF
13 | TRBJ2-5 | TRBV6-1 | CASFRRGGETQYF